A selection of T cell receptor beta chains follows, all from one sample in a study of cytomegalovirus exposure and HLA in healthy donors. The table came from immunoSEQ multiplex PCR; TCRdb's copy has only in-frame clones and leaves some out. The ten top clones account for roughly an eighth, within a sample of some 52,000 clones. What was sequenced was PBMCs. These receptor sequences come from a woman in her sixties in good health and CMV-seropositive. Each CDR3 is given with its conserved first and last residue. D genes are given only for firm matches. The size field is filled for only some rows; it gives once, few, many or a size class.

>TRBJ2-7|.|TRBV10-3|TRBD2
CAIRPSGGSSYEQYF
TGTGCCATCAGGCCTAGCGGGGGGAGCTCCTACGAGCAGTACTTC
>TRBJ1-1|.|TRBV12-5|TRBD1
CASAQGVRDTEAFF
TGTGCTAGTGCCCAGGGGGTTAGGGACACTGAAGCTTTCTTT
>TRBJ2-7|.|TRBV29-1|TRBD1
CSVLGQGYEQYF
TGCAGCGTCCTCGGACAGGGCTACGAGCAGTACTTC
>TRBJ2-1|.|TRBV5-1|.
CASSGGRSYNEQFF
TGCGCCAGCAGCGGGGGCCGCTCCTACAATGAGCAGTTCTTC
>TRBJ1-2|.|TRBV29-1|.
CSVEDRGSGGYGYTF
TGCAGCGTTGAAGATCGGGGGTCTGGGGGATATGGCTACACCTTC
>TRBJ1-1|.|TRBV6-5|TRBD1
CASSYSQGSGTEDFF
TGTGCCAGCAGTTACTCACAGGGGTCCGGCACTGAAGATTTCTTT
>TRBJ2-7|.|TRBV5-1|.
CASSFGSSYEQYF
TGCGCCAGCAGCTTTGGGAGCTCCTACGAGCAGTACTTC
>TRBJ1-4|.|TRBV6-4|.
CASSPGEATNEKLFF
TGTGCCAGCAGTCCCGGGGAGGCGACTAATGAAAAACTGTTTTTT
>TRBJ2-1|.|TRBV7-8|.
CASSLTGNPYNEQFF
TGTGCCAGCAGCTTAACAGGGAATCCCTACAATGAGCAGTTCTTC
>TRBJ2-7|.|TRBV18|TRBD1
CASSSGTGAYEQYF
TGTGCCAGCTCATCGGGGACAGGAGCCTACGAGCAGTACTTC
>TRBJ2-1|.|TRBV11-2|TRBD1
CATKQGASNNEQFF
TGTGCCACCAAGCAGGGGGCGAGTAACAATGAGCAGTTCTTC
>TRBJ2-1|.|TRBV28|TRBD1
CASTWGRGSYNEQFF
TGTGCCAGCACCTGGGGCAGGGGGAGCTACAATGAGCAGTTCTTC
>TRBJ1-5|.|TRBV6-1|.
CASSEWGTPNQHQHF
TGTGCCAGCAGTGAATGGGGGACACCAAATCAGCACCAGCATTTT
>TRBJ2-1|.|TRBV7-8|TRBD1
CASSSDRGSYNEQFF
TGTGCCAGCAGCTCGGACAGGGGTTCCTACAATGAGCAGTTCTTC
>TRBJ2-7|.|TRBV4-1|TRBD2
CASSWTPGLSAYEQYF
TGCGCCAGCAGCTGGACACCGGGACTAAGCGCCTACGAGCAGTACTTC
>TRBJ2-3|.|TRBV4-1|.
CASSPGQGGISTDTQYF
TGCGCCAGCAGCCCGGGGCAGGGGGGAATTAGCACAGATACGCAGTATTTT
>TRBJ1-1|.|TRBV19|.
CASSPGGTVEDFF
TGTGCCAGTAGCCCAGGCGGGACGGTTGAAGATTTCTTT
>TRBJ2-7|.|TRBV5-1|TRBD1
CASSLGTGAYEQYF
TGCGCCAGCAGCCTCGGGACAGGGGCCTACGAGCAGTACTTC
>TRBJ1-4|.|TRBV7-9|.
CASTTSGHSEKLFF
TGTGCCAGCACGACTTCCGGACACAGTGAAAAACTGTTTTTT
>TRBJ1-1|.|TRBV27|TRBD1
CASSLGIGQGADTEAFF
TGTGCCAGCAGTTTAGGGATCGGACAGGGGGCGGACACTGAAGCTTTCTTT
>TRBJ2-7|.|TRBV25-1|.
CASSVIYEQYF
TGTGCCAGCAGTGTTATTTACGAGCAGTACTTC
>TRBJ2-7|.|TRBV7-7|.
CASSVLPGFYEQYF
TGTGCTAGCAGCGTTTTGCCAGGGTTCTACGAGCAGTACTTC
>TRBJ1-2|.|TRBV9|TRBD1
CASSVGTGGNYGYTF
TGTGCCAGCAGCGTCGGGACAGGGGGAAACTATGGCTACACCTTC
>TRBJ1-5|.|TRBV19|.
CASRAGGHNQPQHF
TGTGCCAGTAGGGCGGGAGGGCACAATCAGCCCCAGCATTTT
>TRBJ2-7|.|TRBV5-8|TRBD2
CASSSGRVQGNEQYF
TGTGCCAGCAGCTCCGGGAGGGTGCAGGGGAACGAGCAGTACTTC
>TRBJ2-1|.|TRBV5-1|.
CASSPPVNPHNEQFF
TGCGCCAGCAGCCCCCCCGTAAATCCCCACAATGAGCAGTTCTTC
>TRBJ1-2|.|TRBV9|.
CASSGGGGTANYGYTF
TGTGCCAGCAGCGGGGGGGGAGGGACGGCTAACTATGGCTACACCTTC
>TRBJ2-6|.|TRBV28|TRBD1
CASSSPGPTGALRFFSGANVLTF
TGTGCCAGCAGTTCCCCGGGCCCCACAGGGGCCCTAAGGTTTTTCTCTGGGGCCAACGTCCTGACTTTC
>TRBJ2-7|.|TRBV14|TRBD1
CASSPLGQGQTYEQYF
TGTGCCAGCAGCCCCCTAGGACAGGGGCAGACCTACGAGCAGTACTTC
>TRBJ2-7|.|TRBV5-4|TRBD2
CASSLVSGGEQYF
TGTGCCAGCAGCTTGGTCAGCGGGGGGGAGCAGTACTTC
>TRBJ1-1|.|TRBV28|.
CASTPGRGGRAFF
TGTGCCAGCACCCCGGGGAGGGGGGGAAGAGCTTTCTTT
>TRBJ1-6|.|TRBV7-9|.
CASSAGRTDQFSPLHF
TGTGCCAGCAGCGCGGGTCGGACGGACCAATTTTCACCCCTCCACTTT
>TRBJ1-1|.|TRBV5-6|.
CASSLRQDTEAFF
TGTGCCAGCAGCTTAAGACAAGACACTGAAGCTTTCTTT
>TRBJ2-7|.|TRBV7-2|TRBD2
CASSLVRGARYEQYF
TGTGCCAGCAGCTTAGTGCGGGGGGCGAGGTACGAGCAGTACTTC
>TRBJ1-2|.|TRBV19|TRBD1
CASKAGTGVRYGYTF
TGCGCCAGTAAAGCCGGGACAGGGGTCCGATATGGCTACACCTTC
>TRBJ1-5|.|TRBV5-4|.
CASSFGSGSGNQPQHF
TGTGCCAGCAGCTTTGGGTCAGGAAGTGGCAATCAGCCCCAGCATTTT
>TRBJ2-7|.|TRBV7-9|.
CASEGTYEQYF
TGTGCCAGCGAGGGCACCTACGAGCAGTACTTC
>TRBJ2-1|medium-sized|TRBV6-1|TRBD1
CASEKWTGYNEQFF
TGTGCCAGTGAGAAGTGGACAGGTTACAATGAGCAGTTCTTC
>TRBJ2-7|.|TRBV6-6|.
CASRNSPLEQYF
TGTGCCAGCAGAAACTCCCCTCTCGAGCAGTACTTC
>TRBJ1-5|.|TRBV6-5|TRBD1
CASNPPGGNQPQHF
TGTGCCAGCAATCCCCCAGGGGGGAATCAGCCCCAGCATTTT
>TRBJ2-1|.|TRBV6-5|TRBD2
CASIPTSGGAREQFF
TGTGCCAGCATTCCGACTAGCGGGGGGGCCCGTGAGCAGTTCTTC
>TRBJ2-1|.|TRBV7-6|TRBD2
CASSGGLAGAWYNEQFF
TGTGCCAGCAGCGGGGGACTAGCGGGGGCCTGGTACAATGAGCAGTTCTTC
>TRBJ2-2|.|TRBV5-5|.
CASSSLGGGRYTGELFF
TGTGCCAGCAGCTCCCTGGGGGGGGGCAGGTACACCGGGGAGCTGTTTTTT
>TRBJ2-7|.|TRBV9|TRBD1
CASNRLGTGAYEQYF
TGTGCCAGCAACCGTCTCGGGACAGGGGCCTACGAGCAGTACTTC
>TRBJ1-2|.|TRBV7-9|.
CASSLADRWRGYTF
TGTGCCAGCAGCTTAGCCGACAGGTGGAGGGGCTACACCTTC
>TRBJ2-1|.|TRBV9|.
CASSVSDRRNEQFF
TGTGCCAGCAGCGTATCTGACAGGAGGAATGAGCAGTTCTTC
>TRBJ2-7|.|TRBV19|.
CASRASGGVYEQYF
TGTGCCAGTAGGGCGTCCGGCGGGGTCTACGAGCAGTACTTC
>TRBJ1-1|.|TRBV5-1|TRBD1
CASSPQGQSNTEAFF
TGCGCCAGCAGCCCACAGGGACAGTCGAACACTGAAGCTTTCTTT
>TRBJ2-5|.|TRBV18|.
CASSPIGETQYF
TGTGCCAGCTCACCAATCGGAGAGACCCAGTACTTC
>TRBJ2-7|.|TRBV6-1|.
CASTEFIAGTYEQYF
TGTGCCAGCACCGAGTTTATAGCAGGGACCTACGAGCAGTACTTC
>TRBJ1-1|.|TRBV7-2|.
CASSAEGRLSTEAFF
TGTGCCAGCAGCGCCGAAGGCAGGCTGAGCACTGAAGCTTTCTTT
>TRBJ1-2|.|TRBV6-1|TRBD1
CASLEGRDRDHGYTF
TGTGCCAGCCTAGAAGGGCGGGACAGGGATCATGGCTACACCTTC
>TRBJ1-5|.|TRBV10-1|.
CARPTVASNQPQHF
TGCGCCAGACCGACAGTTGCAAGCAATCAGCCCCAGCATTTT
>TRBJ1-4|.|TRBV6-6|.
CASSYGGSNEKLFF
TGTGCCAGCAGTTACGGTGGTAGTAATGAAAAACTGTTTTTT
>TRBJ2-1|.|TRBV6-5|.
CASRKTGLDEQFF
TGTGCCAGCAGAAAAACAGGGTTGGATGAGCAGTTCTTC